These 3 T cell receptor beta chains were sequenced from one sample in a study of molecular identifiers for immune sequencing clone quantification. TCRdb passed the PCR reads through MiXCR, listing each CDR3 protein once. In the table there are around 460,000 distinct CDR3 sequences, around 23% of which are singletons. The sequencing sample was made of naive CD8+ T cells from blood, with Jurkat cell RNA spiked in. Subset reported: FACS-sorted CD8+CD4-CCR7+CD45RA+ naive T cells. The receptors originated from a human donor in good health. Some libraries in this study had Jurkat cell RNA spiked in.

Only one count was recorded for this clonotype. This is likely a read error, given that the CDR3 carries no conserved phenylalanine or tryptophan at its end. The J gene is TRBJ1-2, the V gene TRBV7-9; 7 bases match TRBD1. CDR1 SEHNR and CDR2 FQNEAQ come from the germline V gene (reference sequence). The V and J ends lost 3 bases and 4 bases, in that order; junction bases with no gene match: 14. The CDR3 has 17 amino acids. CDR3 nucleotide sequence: TGTGCCAGCAGCTTGGGGGCTGACAGGGAAGTAGTCTATGGCTACACCTCC. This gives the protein CASSLGADREVVYGYTS.

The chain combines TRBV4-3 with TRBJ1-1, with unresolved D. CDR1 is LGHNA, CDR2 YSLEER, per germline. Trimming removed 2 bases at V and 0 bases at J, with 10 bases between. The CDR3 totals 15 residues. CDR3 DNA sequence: TGCGCCAGCAGCCAAAATTCTCTAGTGAACACTGAAGCTTTCTTT. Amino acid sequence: CASSQNSLVNTEAFF.

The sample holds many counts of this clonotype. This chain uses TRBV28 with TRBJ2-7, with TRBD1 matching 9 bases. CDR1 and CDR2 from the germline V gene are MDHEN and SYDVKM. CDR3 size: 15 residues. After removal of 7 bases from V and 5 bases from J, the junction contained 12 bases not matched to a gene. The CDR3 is CASIPGSGQGDEQYF. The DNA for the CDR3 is TGTGCCAGCATACCCGGCTCGGGACAGGGTGACGAGCAGTACTTC.